This T cell receptor beta chain comes out of a study of radiation and T cells in renal cell carcinoma. Study overall: Nephrectomy followed 15 Gy stereotactic body radiation by 4 weeks.

Using immunoSEQ multiplex PCR, the repertoire was profiled, and TCRdb retains in-frame clones only, with some absent. The sample carries around 160,000 clones, 88% recorded once. This clone was counted once. Its target is not known. CDR1 SGHDT and CDR2 YYEEEE come from the germline V gene. Unmatched junction bases numbered 2, after V lost 5 bases and J lost 5 bases. This CDR3 has 12 residues. General study findings and limits: In blood, top tumor clones expanded by 2 weeks, shrinking by 4.

Time point specified: baseline pretreatment blood. Noted treatment: 15 Gy SBRT to primary tumor, nephrectomy 4 weeks later. Blood was sampled at baseline, 2 weeks and 4 weeks after SBRT. The clonotype comes from an older woman with renal cell carcinoma. The material sequenced was blood, taken from a patient whose treatment included radiotherapy and nephrectomy. The chain recombines TRBV5-6 with TRBJ2-5; 8 positions agree with TRBD1. The CDR3 spells CASRTGGETQYF. The DNA of the CDR3 is TGTGCCAGCAGAACAGGGGGGGAGACCCAGTACTTC.